This TCR beta chain was retrieved from a study of blood T cell repertoires in COVID-19. Overall study context: Donors in the United States, Italy and Spain gave samples during acute or convalescent COVID-19.

Allocation to cohorts depended on clinical history reported by the participants. Donors in Cohort 3 who had recovered were those with two negative PCRs, healthcare professional clearance, or resolution of their symptoms. As processed by the authors: Amplification of reference gene primers was used by the study to estimate nucleated cell counts. Clones were read by immunoSEQ multiplex PCR, and TCRdb kept only the in-frame ones, dropping some. That table is the source of V, J and clone size, and D and trimming were worked out from the DNA. The sample shows roughly 400,000 clones, just under 90% of them seen only once. The V gene lost 5 bases and the J gene lost 5 bases, with 15 bases spanning the gap. The CDR3 loop spans 14 amino acids. Germline CDR1 reads LNHDA; CDR2 reads SQIVND (reference sequence).

V usage is TRBV19 and J usage is TRBJ2-5; perhaps TRBD2 as D (6 bases). The source of this sequence is a woman aged 50 to 60 who had recovered from COVID-19. Sequenced: PBMCs or T cells enriched from blood (not recorded which). Written as DNA, the CDR3 is TGTGCCAGTAGTTGGGAGGAAGGGGTTGAGACCCAGTACTTC. This sequence encodes CASSWEEGVETQYF.